The 8 T cell receptor beta chains listed next were all sequenced from one sample in a study of cytomegalovirus exposure and HLA in healthy donors. The PCR was carried out with 60 Vbeta primers and 13 Jbeta primers. TCRdb's table, derived via immunoSEQ multiplex PCR, lists solely in-frame clones and lacks some. The sample yields around 130,000 clones, about 84% seen once. Sequences were obtained from PBMCs. These TCRs come from a boy between 10 and 17 years old in good health and CMV-seronegative.

The chain combines TRBV5-1 with TRBJ1-2; D may be TRBD1 (6 bases). The germline CDR1 and CDR2 sequences are SGHRS and YFSETQ. The V and J ends lost 2 bases and 3 bases respectively, with 17 bases between them. The CDR3 loop spans 16 amino acids. The CDR3 nucleotides are TGCGCCAGCAGCTTACCAGGACAGCCTCGAGACTATGGCTACACCTTC. Residues: CASSLPGQPRDYGYTF.

The rearrangement links TRBV21-1 to TRBJ2-1; TRBD1, the table's D call, was not compared with the DNA. TRBV21-1 constitutes a pseudogene. The CDR3 totals 15 residues. The CDR3 spells CASSRGQGMDNEQFF. As DNA, the CDR3 is TGTGCCAGCAGCAGGGGACAGGGGATGGACAATGAGCAGTTCTTC.

The CDR3 nucleotides read TGTGCCAGTAGTAGAGGGATTTACACTGAAGCTTTCTTT. It is translated as CASSRGIYTEAFF. J is TRBJ1-1 and V is TRBV19; D remains ambiguous. This CDR3 spans 13 amino acids. Trimming removed 4 bases from V and 3 bases from J, with 9 bases in between. Germline CDR1 is LNHDA and CDR2 is SQIVND (reference sequence).

V is TRBV13 and J is TRBJ2-1, with 12 bases lining up with TRBD2. The germline CDR1 and CDR2 sequences are PRHDT and FYEKMQ (reference sequence). V was pared by 5 bases and J by 7 bases, with 9 bases of the junction left unmatched. The length of the CDR3 is 16 residues. The CDR3 reads CASSLPTSGRGNEQFF. CDR3 nucleotides: TGTGCCAGCAGCCTTCCGACTAGCGGGAGAGGAAATGAGCAGTTCTTC. Full variable domain (missing parts from reference TRBV13 and TRBJ2-1): AAGVIQSPRHLIKEKRETATLKCYPIPRHDTVYWYQQGPGQDPQFLISFYEKMQSDKGSIPDRFSAQQFSDYHSELNMSSLELGDSALYFCASSLPTSGRGNEQFFGPGTRLTVL.

This clone was observed a single time. V usage is TRBV29-1 and J usage is TRBJ1-1; no definite D call. V was pared by 3 bases and J by 0 bases, with 8 bases between. CDR3 length: 13 amino acids. Germline V gives CDR1 SQVTM, CDR2 ANQGSEA. CDR3 in amino acids: CSVERVLNTEAFF. The CDR3 DNA reads TGCAGCGTTGAGAGGGTCCTGAACACTGAAGCTTTCTTT.

The chain recombines TRBV13 with TRBJ2-5; TRBD1 agrees at 8 bases. CDR3 length: 14 amino acids. The V and J ends lost 5 bases and 5 bases, in that order; junction bases with no gene match: 7. Germline assignment: CDR1 PRHDT and CDR2 FYEKMQ (reference sequence). This CDR3 is CASSRWTGQETQYF. The CDR3 region has the DNA TGTGCCAGCAGCCGATGGACAGGGCAGGAGACCCAGTACTTC.

Details on this clone: The same CDR3 arises from other DNA sequences in this sample as well. The V call is TRBV30, the J call TRBJ1-5, with D possibly TRBD1 on 6 matching bases. Trimming stripped 1 base from V and 1 base from J, with 8 bases between. CDR3 length: 14 residues. The germline V gene encodes CDR1 GTSNPN and CDR2 SVGIG (reference sequence). The CDR3 DNA reads as TGTGCCTGGAGTGCCAGGGGCAGCAATCAGCCCCAGCATTTT. It translates to CAWSARGSNQPQHF.

The gene calls are TRBV21-1 and TRBJ1-4. TRBV21-1 is classified as a pseudogene. CDR3 length: 14 amino acids. The CDR3 here is CASCSQRRGEKLFF. The DNA for the CDR3 is TGTGCCAGCTGTTCTCAACGGCGGGGGGAAAAACTGTTTTTT.